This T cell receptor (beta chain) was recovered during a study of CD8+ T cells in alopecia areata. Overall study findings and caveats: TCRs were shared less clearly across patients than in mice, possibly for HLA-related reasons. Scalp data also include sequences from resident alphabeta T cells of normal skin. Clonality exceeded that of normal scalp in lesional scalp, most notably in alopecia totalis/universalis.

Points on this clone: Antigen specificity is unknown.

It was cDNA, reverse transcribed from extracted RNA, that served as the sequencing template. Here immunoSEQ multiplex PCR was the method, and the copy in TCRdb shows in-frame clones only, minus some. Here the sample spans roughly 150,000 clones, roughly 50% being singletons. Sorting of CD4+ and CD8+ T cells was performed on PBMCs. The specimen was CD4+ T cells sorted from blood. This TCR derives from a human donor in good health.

The CDR3 nucleotides read TGCGCCACCCCGGGACCCGCGAACACCGGGGAGCTGTTTTTT. Translation: CATPGPANTGELFF. This chain links TRBV10-2 with TRBJ2-2; D tentatively reads TRBD1 or TRBD2 (5 bases each). Germline V lookup: CDR1 WSHSY, CDR2 SAAADI. Trimming took 10 bases from V and 0 from J, leaving 12 bases between them. The CDR3 spans 14 residues.